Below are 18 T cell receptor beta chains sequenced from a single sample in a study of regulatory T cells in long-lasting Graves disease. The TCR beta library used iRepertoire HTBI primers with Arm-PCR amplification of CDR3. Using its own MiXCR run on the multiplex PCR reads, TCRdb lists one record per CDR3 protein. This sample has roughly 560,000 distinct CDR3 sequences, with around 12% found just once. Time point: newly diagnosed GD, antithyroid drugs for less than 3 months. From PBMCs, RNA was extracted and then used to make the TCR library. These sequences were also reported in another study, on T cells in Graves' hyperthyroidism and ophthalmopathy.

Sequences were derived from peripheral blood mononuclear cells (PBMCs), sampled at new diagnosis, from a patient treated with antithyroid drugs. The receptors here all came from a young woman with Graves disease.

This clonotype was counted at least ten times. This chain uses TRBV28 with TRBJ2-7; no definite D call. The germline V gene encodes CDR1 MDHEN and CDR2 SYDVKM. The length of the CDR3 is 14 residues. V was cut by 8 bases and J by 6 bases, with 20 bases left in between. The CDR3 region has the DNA TGTGCCAGCCAATTAGCCGCTTGGGGTTTCGAGCAGTACTTC. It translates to CASQLAAWGFEQYF.

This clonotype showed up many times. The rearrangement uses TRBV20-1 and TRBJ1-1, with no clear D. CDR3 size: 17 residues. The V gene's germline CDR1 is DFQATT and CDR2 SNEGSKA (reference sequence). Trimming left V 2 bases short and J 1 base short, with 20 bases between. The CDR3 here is CSARSRTREGRNTEAFF. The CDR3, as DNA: TGCAGTGCTAGATCGCGTACCCGGGAGGGTAGGAACACTGAAGCTTTCTTT.

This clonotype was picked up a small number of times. The DNA of the CDR3 is TGTGCCAGCAGTGAATGGGGGGGCCAAGATACGCAGTATTTT. This gives the protein CASSEWGGQDTQYF. V and J are TRBV6-1 and TRBJ2-3, with TRBD2 as a possible D gene (7 bases). The CDR3 loop spans 14 amino acids. CDR1 is MNHNS and CDR2 is SASEGT in the germline V gene. V lost 2 bases and J 5 bases, leaving 11 bases between the germline ends.

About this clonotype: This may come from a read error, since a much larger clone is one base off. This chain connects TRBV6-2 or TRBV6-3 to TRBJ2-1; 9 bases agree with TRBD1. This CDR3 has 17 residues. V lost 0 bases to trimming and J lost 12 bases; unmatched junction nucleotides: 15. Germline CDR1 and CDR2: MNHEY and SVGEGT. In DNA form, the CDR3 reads TGTGCCAGCAGTTACTCAGCCTATTGGGGGACAGGGTATGGGCAGTTCTTC. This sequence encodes CASSYSAYWGTGYGQFF.

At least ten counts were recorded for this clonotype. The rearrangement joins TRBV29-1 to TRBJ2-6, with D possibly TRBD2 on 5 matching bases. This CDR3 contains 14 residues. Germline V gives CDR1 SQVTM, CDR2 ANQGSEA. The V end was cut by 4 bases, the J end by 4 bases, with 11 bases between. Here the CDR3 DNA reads TGCAGCGTTGGAGGCGGGTCGGGGGCCAACGTCCTGACTTTC. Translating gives CSVGGGSGANVLTF.

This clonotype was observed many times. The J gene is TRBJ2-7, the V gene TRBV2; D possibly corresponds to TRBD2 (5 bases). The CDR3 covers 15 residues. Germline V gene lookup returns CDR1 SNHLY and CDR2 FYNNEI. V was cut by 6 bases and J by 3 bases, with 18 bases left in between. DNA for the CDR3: TGTGCCAGCAGCCCGGGATTGACCCCGGGCTACGAGCAGTACTTC. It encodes CASSPGLTPGYEQYF.

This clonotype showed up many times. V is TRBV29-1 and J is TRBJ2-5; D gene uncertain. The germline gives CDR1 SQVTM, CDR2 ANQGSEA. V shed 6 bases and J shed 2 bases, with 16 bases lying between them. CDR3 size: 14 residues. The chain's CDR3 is CSVGVGFGQETQYF. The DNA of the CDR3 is TGCAGCGTGGGTGTGGGTTTTGGACAAGAGACCCAGTACTTC. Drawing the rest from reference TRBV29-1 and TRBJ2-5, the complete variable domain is SAVISQKPSRDICQRGTSLTIQCQVDSQVTMMFWYRQQPGQSLTLIATANQGSEATYESGFVIDKFPISRPNLTFSTLTVSNMSPEDSSIYLCSVGVGFGQETQYFGPGTRLLVL.

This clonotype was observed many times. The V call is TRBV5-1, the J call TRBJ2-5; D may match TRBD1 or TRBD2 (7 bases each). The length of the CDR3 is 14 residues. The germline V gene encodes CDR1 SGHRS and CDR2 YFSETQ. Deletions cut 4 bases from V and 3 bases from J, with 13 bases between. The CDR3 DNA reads TGCGCCAGCAGCCTGACAGGGAGGGAAGAGACCCAGTACTTC. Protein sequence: CASSLTGREETQYF.

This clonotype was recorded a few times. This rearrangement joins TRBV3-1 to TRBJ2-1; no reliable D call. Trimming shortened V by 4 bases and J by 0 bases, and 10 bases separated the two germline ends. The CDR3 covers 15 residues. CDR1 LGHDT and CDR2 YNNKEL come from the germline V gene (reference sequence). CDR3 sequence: CASSPKRLSYNEQFF. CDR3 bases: TGTGCCAGCAGCCCTAAAAGGCTCTCCTACAATGAGCAGTTCTTC.

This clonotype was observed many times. The CDR3 reads CASVLGGGDTEAFF. Written as DNA, the CDR3 is TGTGCCAGCGTGCTTGGGGGGGGGGACACTGAAGCTTTCTTT. The chain carries TRBV2 and TRBJ1-1; D perhaps matches TRBD1 (5 bases). The CDR3 extends over 14 amino acids. Deletions cut 8 bases from V and 3 bases from J, with 16 bases between. Germline V gene data show CDR1 as SNHLY and CDR2 as FYNNEI.

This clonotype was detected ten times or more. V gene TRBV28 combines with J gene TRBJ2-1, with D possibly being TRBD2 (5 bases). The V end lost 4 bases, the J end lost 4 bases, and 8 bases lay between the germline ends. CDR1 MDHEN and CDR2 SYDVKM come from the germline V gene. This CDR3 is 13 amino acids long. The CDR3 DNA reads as TGTGCCAGCAGTTGGGGAGTATACAATGAGCAGTTCTTC. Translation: CASSWGVYNEQFF.

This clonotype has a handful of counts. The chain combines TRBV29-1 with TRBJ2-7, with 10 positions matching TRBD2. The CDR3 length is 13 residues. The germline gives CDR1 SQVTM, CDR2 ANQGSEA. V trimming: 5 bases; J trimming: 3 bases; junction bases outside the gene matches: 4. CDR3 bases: TGCAGCGTTCCGGGACTAGCGTACTACGAGCAGTACTTC. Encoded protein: CSVPGLAYYEQYF.

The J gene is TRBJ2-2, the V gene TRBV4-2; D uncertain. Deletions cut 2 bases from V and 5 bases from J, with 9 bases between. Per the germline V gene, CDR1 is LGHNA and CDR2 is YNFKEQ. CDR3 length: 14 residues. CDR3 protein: CASSQKTTTGELFF. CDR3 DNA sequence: TGTGCCAGCAGCCAAAAAACTACTACCGGGGAGCTGTTTTTT.

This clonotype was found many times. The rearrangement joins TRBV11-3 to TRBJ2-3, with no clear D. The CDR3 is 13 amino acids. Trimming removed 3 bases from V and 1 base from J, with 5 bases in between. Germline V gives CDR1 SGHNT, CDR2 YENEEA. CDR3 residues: CASSFRGTDTQYF. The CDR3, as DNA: TGTGCCAGCAGCTTTAGGGGCACAGATACGCAGTATTTT.

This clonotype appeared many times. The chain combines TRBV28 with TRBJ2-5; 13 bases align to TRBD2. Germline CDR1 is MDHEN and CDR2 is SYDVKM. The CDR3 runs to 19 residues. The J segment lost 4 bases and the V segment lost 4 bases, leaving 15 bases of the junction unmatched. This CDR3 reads CASSSLPGLAGTILETQYF. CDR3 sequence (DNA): TGTGCCAGCAGTTCCTTGCCGGGACTAGCGGGGACTATATTAGAGACCCAGTACTTC.

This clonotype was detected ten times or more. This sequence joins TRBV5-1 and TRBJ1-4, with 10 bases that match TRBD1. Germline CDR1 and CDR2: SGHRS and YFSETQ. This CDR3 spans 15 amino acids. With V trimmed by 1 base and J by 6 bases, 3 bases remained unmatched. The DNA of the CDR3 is TGCGCCAGCAGCTTGATAGGGACAGGGGATGAAAAACTGTTTTTT. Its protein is CASSLIGTGDEKLFF. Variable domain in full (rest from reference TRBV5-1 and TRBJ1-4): KAGVTQTPRYLIKTRGQQVTLSCSPISGHRSVSWYQQTPGQGLQFLFEYFSETQRNKGNFPGRFSGRQFSNSRSEMNVSTLELGDSALYLCASSLIGTGDEKLFFGSGTQLSVL.

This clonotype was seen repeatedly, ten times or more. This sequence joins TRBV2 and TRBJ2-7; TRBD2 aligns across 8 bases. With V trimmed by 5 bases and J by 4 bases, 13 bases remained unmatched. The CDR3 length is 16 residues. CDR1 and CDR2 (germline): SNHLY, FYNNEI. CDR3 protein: CASSPRGSGVPYEQYF. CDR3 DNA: TGTGCCAGCAGTCCTCGCGGTAGCGGGGTACCGTACGAGCAGTACTTC.

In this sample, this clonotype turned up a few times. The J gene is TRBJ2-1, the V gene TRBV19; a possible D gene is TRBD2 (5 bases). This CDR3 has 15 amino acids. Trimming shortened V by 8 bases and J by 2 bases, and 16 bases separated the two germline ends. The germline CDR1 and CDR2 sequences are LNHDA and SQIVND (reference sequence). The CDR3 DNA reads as TGTGCCAGTGACTCGGGAACGGGGACCTACAATGAGCAGTTCTTC. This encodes CASDSGTGTYNEQFF.